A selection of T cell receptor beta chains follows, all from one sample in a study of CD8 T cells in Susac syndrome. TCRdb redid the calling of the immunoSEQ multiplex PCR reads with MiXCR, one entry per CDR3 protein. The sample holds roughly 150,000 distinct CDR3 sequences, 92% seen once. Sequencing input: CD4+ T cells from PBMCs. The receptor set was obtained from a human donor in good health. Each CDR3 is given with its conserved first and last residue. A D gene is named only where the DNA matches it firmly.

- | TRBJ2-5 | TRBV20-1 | CSARVGSRRDEYF | TGCAGTGCTAGAGTCGGCAGCAGGAGAGATGAGTACTTC
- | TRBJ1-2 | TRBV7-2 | CASSLAQIGAGYGYTF | TGTGCCAGCAGCTTAGCGCAAATAGGGGCGGGGTATGGCTACACCTTC
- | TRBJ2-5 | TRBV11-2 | CASSLGTVIETQYF | TGTGCCAGCAGCTTAGGGACAGTAATAGAGACCCAGTACTTC
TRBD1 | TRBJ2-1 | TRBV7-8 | CASSWHWTGSYNEQFF | TGTGCCAGCAGCTGGCATTGGACAGGGAGCTACAATGAGCAGTTCTTC
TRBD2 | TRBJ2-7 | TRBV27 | CASSLPPELAGGTYEQYF | TGTGCCAGCAGTTTACCCCCCGAACTAGCGGGAGGTACCTACGAGCAGTACTTC
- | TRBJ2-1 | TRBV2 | CASRKYNEQFF | TGTGCCAGCAGGAAATACAATGAGCAGTTCTTC
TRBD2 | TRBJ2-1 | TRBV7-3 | CASSLRVSGAYNEQFF | TGTGCCAGCAGCTTACGGGTGAGCGGGGCTTACAATGAGCAGTTCTTC
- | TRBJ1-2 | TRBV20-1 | CSSAANYGYTF | TGCAGCTCCGCAGCTAACTATGGCTACACCTTC
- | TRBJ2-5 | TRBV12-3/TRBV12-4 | CASSASVLETQYF | TGTGCCAGCAGTGCGTCCGTTTTGGAGACCCAGTACTTC
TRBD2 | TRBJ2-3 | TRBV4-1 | CASSQGERERGTQYF | TGCGCCAGCAGCCAAGGGGAGCGGGAGCGGGGTACGCAGTATTTT